This is a list of T cell receptor beta chains from one sample in a study of blood T cell repertoires in COVID-19. Clones were read by immunoSEQ multiplex PCR, and TCRdb kept only the in-frame ones, dropping some. Here the sample spans about 460,000 clones, approximately 90% being singletons. The sample taken for sequencing was PBMCs or T cells enriched from blood (not recorded which). The receptor source for this set is an older woman who had recovered from COVID-19. Each CDR3 is given with its conserved first and last residue. D genes are given only for firm matches. Where a row states a size, it is once, few, many or the class of an expanded clone; other rows omit it.

v_gene	abundance	d_gene	j_gene	CDR3aa	CDR3nt
TRBV27	-	-	TRBJ1-5	CASSLSIGVGNQPQHF	TGTGCCAGCAGTTTATCGATAGGAGTAGGCAATCAGCCCCAGCATTTT
TRBV6-4	once	-	TRBJ2-2	CASTMTLGARELFF	TGTGCCAGCACCATGACGTTAGGGGCGCGGGAGCTGTTTTTT
TRBV13	-	-	TRBJ2-7	CASSLRGSSSYEQYF	TGTGCCAGCAGCTTACGGGGGTCTTCCTCCTACGAGCAGTACTTC
TRBV5-6	few	-	TRBJ2-7	CASSFPGFYEQYF	TGTGCCAGCAGCTTCCCAGGGTTCTACGAGCAGTACTTC
TRBV7-2	-	TRBD2	TRBJ2-3	CASSHRLAGSDTQYF	TGTGCCAGCAGCCATCGGCTAGCGGGGAGCGATACGCAGTATTTT
TRBV6-6	-	-	TRBJ1-6	CATRQSSYNSPLHF	TGTGCCACCCGACAGAGCTCCTATAATTCACCCCTCCACTTT
TRBV7-2	-	TRBD1	TRBJ2-4	CASSLDRVLAKNIQYF	TGTGCCAGCAGTCTGGACAGGGTACTAGCCAAAAACATTCAGTACTTC
TRBV7-9	-	-	TRBJ2-2	CASSPWAGPGELFF	TGTGCCAGCAGCCCCTGGGCAGGGCCCGGGGAGCTGTTTTTT
TRBV2	-	-	TRBJ2-2	CASSVQTGDTGELFF	TGTGCCAGCAGCGTTCAGACGGGGGACACCGGGGAGCTGTTTTTT
TRBV14	-	-	TRBJ1-2	CASSQDSTTNYGYTF	TGTGCCAGCAGCCAAGACTCGACTACTAACTATGGCTACACCTTC
TRBV7-7	-	TRBD2	TRBJ2-1	CASSSGLAGGEQFF	TGTGCTAGCAGCTCGGGACTAGCGGGGGGTGAGCAGTTCTTC
TRBV12-5	-	-	TRBJ2-1	CASETGLNEQFF	TGTGCTAGCGAGACTGGACTCAATGAGCAGTTCTTC
TRBV19	few	-	TRBJ1-5	CASSILEAADRINQPQHF	TGTGCCAGTAGTATTTTGGAGGCGGCAGACCGGATCAATCAGCCCCAGCATTTT
TRBV5-6	-	TRBD1	TRBJ1-2	CASSSRTGANYGYTF	TGTGCCAGCAGCTCAAGGACAGGGGCCAACTATGGCTACACCTTC
TRBV7-8	-	-	TRBJ2-5	CASSRGWVYRETQYF	TGTGCCAGCAGCCGGGGTTGGGTGTACAGGGAGACCCAGTACTTC
TRBV9	-	-	TRBJ2-3	CASSVKGGSTDTQYF	TGTGCCAGCAGCGTAAAGGGGGGGAGCACAGATACGCAGTATTTT
TRBV5-8	-	TRBD1	TRBJ2-6	CASSLEGDRDTSGANVLTF	TGTGCCAGCAGCTTGGAAGGGGACAGGGACACCTCTGGGGCCAACGTCCTGACTTTC
TRBV5-1	-	-	TRBJ2-2	CASSFQGTGELFF	TGCGCCAGCAGCTTTCAGGGGACCGGGGAGCTGTTTTTT
TRBV6-5	-	-	TRBJ1-1	CASRKTGYTEAFF	TGTGCCAGCAGGAAAACAGGGTACACTGAAGCTTTCTTT
TRBV2	-	-	TRBJ1-3	CASSDRVSGNTIYF	TGTGCCAGCAGCGACAGAGTTTCTGGAAACACCATATATTTT
TRBV10-3	-	TRBD2	TRBJ2-5	CAISDGSGGETQYF	TGTGCCATCAGTGATGGTAGCGGGGGGGAGACCCAGTACTTC
TRBV9	-	TRBD2	TRBJ2-5	CASSVSSGGYPQETQYF	TGTGCCAGCAGCGTCTCTAGCGGGGGTTATCCTCAGGAGACCCAGTACTTC
TRBV11-2	-	TRBD2	TRBJ2-1	CASSLVGGGSYNEQFF	TGTGCCAGCAGCTTAGTCGGGGGGGGCTCCTACAATGAGCAGTTCTTC
TRBV4-1	-	TRBD2	TRBJ2-5	CASSQVLMSGTSQETQYF	TGCGCCAGCAGCCAAGTATTGATGTCGGGGACTAGCCAGGAGACCCAGTACTTC
TRBV7-2	-	-	TRBJ1-2	CASSLGMAQGEGYTF	TGTGCCAGCAGCTTGGGGATGGCACAGGGTGAAGGCTACACCTTC
TRBV9	-	-	TRBJ2-1	CASSVSSHNEQFF	TGTGCCAGCAGCGTATCTAGCCACAATGAGCAGTTCTTC
TRBV6-5	once	-	TRBJ1-2	CASRQTQNYGYTF	TGTGCCAGCAGACAAACACAGAACTATGGCTACACCTTC
TRBV10-3	-	TRBD1	TRBJ1-3	CAISLRGQLNGNTIYF	TGTGCCATCAGTCTTCGGGGACAGCTAAATGGAAACACCATATATTTT
TRBV7-9	once	TRBD1	TRBJ1-1	CASSSGQGRGTEAFF	TGTGCCAGCAGCTCCGGACAGGGTAGGGGCACTGAAGCTTTCTTT
TRBV11-3	-	TRBD1	TRBJ1-1	CASSVGQGGTEAFF	TGTGCCAGCAGCGTGGGACAGGGAGGGACTGAAGCTTTCTTT
TRBV14	-	-	TRBJ1-1	CASSQVGGNTEAFF	TGTGCCAGCAGCCAAGTGGGGGGGAACACTGAAGCTTTCTTT
TRBV29-1	-	-	TRBJ1-2	CSVDPDIRGATANYGYTF	TGCAGCGTTGATCCAGACATTCGGGGGGCTACAGCTAACTATGGCTACACCTTC
TRBV7-7	few	-	TRBJ2-3	CASSPLGPDTQYF	TGTGCTAGCAGCCCCCTGGGGCCAGATACGCAGTATTTT
TRBV21-1	once	-	TRBJ1-1	CASSKPPDRGRDAFF	TGTGCCAGCAGCAAACCCCCGGACAGGGGGCGTGATGCTTTCTTT
TRBV2	once	TRBD1	TRBJ1-6	CASGVDGQGNSPLHF	TGTGCCAGCGGGGTGGATGGACAGGGTAATTCACCCCTCCACTTT
TRBV6-1	-	-	TRBJ1-2	CASSDRVGYTF	TGTGCCAGCAGTGATCGGGTCGGCTACACCTTC
TRBV19	-	TRBD2	TRBJ2-3	CASSLTSGGTNTQYF	TGTGCCAGTAGCCTGACTAGCGGGGGGACAAATACGCAGTATTTT
TRBV5-1	-	TRBD1	TRBJ1-2	CASSLPFSRDSNYGYTF	TGCGCCAGCAGCTTACCCTTCTCCCGGGACAGCAACTATGGCTACACCTTC
TRBV5-6	-	-	TRBJ1-1	CASSPPGRGAFF	TGTGCCAGCAGCCCGCCCGGTCGCGGAGCTTTCTTT
TRBV23-1	once	TRBD2	TRBJ2-1	CASAPGGVSYNEQFF	TGCGCCAGCGCCCCCGGGGGGGTATCCTACAATGAGCAGTTCTTC
TRBV6-5	-	-	TRBJ1-2	CASSYSKGNGYTF	TGTGCCAGCAGTTACTCGAAGGGGAATGGCTACACCTTC
TRBV24-1	once	-	TRBJ1-5	CATSANQGHPQHF	TGTGCCACCAGTGCTAATCAGGGCCATCCCCAGCATTTT
TRBV9	-	-	TRBJ1-1	CASSNPEGLQDTEAFF	TGTGCCAGCAGCAACCCGGAGGGACTTCAGGACACTGAAGCTTTCTTT
TRBV9	-	-	TRBJ2-3	CASSVVGDSSTDTQYF	TGTGCCAGCAGCGTAGTGGGGGACTCTAGCACAGATACGCAGTATTTT
TRBV5-5	-	-	TRBJ1-4	CASSPRTVPTNEKLFF	TGTGCCAGCAGCCCACGGACAGTCCCAACTAATGAAAAACTGTTTTTT
TRBV7-2	once	TRBD1	TRBJ1-1	CASSTTGGPNTEAFF	TGTGCCAGCAGCACGACAGGGGGTCCGAACACTGAAGCTTTCTTT
TRBV5-1	-	-	TRBJ2-7	CASRDSAQQYF	TGCGCCAGCAGGGACAGCGCGCAGCAGTACTTC